This is a list of T cell receptor beta chains from one sample in a study of blood T cell repertoires in COVID-19. Assay: immunoSEQ multiplex PCR; the TCRdb copy retains only in-frame clones and omits some. The repertoire consists of approximately 170,000 clones, with about four fifths occurring once and the leading ten covering 7.5% to 9.5%. The sequencing input was peripheral blood. The source is a man aged 35-49 years who had recovered from COVID-19. CDR3s leave out the opening cysteine and the closing phenylalanine or tryptophan.

J | V | CDR3
TRBJ2-2 | TRBV9 | ASSGGLAGEATGELF
TRBJ1-5 | TRBV28 | ASSLRAGQPQH
TRBJ2-1 | TRBV14 | ASSRRRGTGSYNEQF
TRBJ1-2 | TRBV6-2/TRBV6-3 | ASSPGSNYGYT
TRBJ2-7 | TRBV24-1 | ATSDQSIGYEQY
TRBJ2-5 | TRBV4-1 | ASSQDRGKGETQY
TRBJ2-7 | TRBV6-5 | ASGSVLSGEQY
TRBJ2-2 | TRBV7-8 | ASASGSNTGELF
TRBJ1-2 | TRBV18 | ASSPGTGKGYT
TRBJ2-2 | TRBV6-1 | ASVPLNTGELF
TRBJ2-7 | TRBV9 | ASSVGIPSGFYEQY
TRBJ2-3 | TRBV7-6 | ASTASGGRGDTQY
TRBJ1-1 | TRBV30 | AWSSVNGEAF
TRBJ1-2 | TRBV18 | ASSLTGDYGYT
TRBJ1-5 | TRBV28 | ASTPTSDQPQH
TRBJ1-1 | TRBV6-6 | ASDSHTNTEAF
TRBJ1-2 | TRBV7-9 | ASSLTGSGYT
TRBJ1-6 | TRBV2 | ASQWTQGDNSPLH
TRBJ2-5 | TRBV4-3 | ASSPTTGGQETQY
TRBJ1-1 | TRBV9 | ASSVSPGGEEAF
TRBJ2-7 | TRBV11-2 | ASSFLEGKSEQY
TRBJ1-1 | TRBV29-1 | SVEDQVGSTEAF
TRBJ2-5 | TRBV7-6 | ASSLGEGGRETQY
TRBJ1-1 | TRBV2 | ASSDSVWNTEAF
TRBJ2-3 | TRBV5-4 | ASSLALAGGQDTQY
TRBJ2-5 | TRBV2 | ASGGVETQY
TRBJ2-1 | TRBV3-1/TRBV3-2 | ASSRDCPYEQF
TRBJ2-7 | TRBV3-1/TRBV3-2 | ASSGGSYEQY
TRBJ1-4 | TRBV19 | ASSMVRNEKLF
TRBJ2-5 | TRBV5-4 | ASSPGTSQETQY
TRBJ2-1 | TRBV9 | ASGVYNEQF
TRBJ2-7 | TRBV10-3 | AISGLGGEYEQY
TRBJ1-2 | TRBV7-2 | ASSLPTDGYT
TRBJ2-1 | TRBV24-1 | ATSETTKSSYNEQF
TRBJ1-2 | TRBV6-2/TRBV6-3 | ASSARIRNGYT
TRBJ2-1 | TRBV9 | ASSPGGLDNEQF
TRBJ2-5 | TRBV6-6 | ASRGLLQETQY
TRBJ1-2 | TRBV2 | ASKGGAGDGYT
TRBJ1-4 | TRBV30 | AWNGGWDEKLF
TRBJ1-5 | TRBV19 | ASSPQAQDQPQH
TRBJ1-3 | TRBV19 | ASEPGGIGNTIY
TRBJ2-7 | TRBV7-9 | ASSLTPIYEQY